These T cell receptor beta chains were read from a single sample in a study of T cell repertoires in cytomegalovirus infection. Their cognate antigens are unknown. In TCRdb, the reads were re-called with MiXCR into one record per CDR3 protein. The sample records 570,000 or so distinct CDR3 sequences, over 35% being singletons. Sequencing was performed on cultured PBMCs, taken from culture after CMV antigen stimulation. Receptors originate from a human donor in good health (CMV status not recorded). Some clones in this sample may be carry-over from other donors' samples. The CDR3 runs from the conserved cysteine through the conserved F or W. Fields, in order: clone size, V gene, J gene, D gene, CDR3 protein, CDR3 DNA. D genes are given only for firm matches. Expanded clones are given a class, and other clones once, few, many or no size at all.

abundance: -; v_gene: TRBV20-1; j_gene: TRBJ1-5; d_gene: -; CDR3aa: CSANRDDQPQHF; CDR3nt: TGCAGTGCTAACAGGGACGATCAGCCCCAGCATTTT
abundance: -; v_gene: TRBV19; j_gene: TRBJ1-5; d_gene: -; CDR3aa: CASSIWGKSNQPQHF; CDR3nt: TGTGCCAGTAGTATCTGGGGAAAAAGCAATCAGCCCCAGCATTTT
abundance: -; v_gene: TRBV19; j_gene: TRBJ1-6; d_gene: -; CDR3aa: CASSNGGRDNSPLHF; CDR3nt: TGTGCCAGTAGTAACGGGGGCAGAGATAATTCACCCCTCCACTTT
abundance: -; v_gene: TRBV19; j_gene: TRBJ1-6; d_gene: -; CDR3aa: CASTKLGRTALYNSPLHF; CDR3nt: TGTGCCAGTACCAAATTGGGCCGGACAGCGTTATATAATTCACCCCTCCACTTT
abundance: -; v_gene: TRBV7-9; j_gene: TRBJ2-1; d_gene: TRBD2; CDR3aa: CASSLRREGPREQFF; CDR3nt: TGTGCCAGCAGCTTAAGGCGGGAGGGCCCCCGAGAGCAGTTCTTC
abundance: -; v_gene: TRBV7-2; j_gene: TRBJ2-3; d_gene: -; CDR3aa: CASSRDLRTVDTQYF; CDR3nt: TGTGCCAGCAGCCGGGACCTTAGGACGGTGGATACGCAGTATTTT
abundance: few; v_gene: TRBV12-3/TRBV12-4; j_gene: TRBJ1-5; d_gene: -; CDR3aa: CASSFDYSNQPQHF; CDR3nt: TGTGCCAGCAGTTTTGACTATAGCAATCAGCCCCAGCATTTT
abundance: few; v_gene: TRBV6-2/TRBV6-3; j_gene: TRBJ2-1; d_gene: -; CDR3aa: CASRREIPFHEQFF; CDR3nt: TGTGCCAGCAGACGGGAGATCCCGTTCCATGAGCAGTTCTTC
abundance: -; v_gene: TRBV24-1; j_gene: TRBJ2-3; d_gene: -; CDR3aa: CATSDPVGGAADTQYF; CDR3nt: TGTGCCACCAGTGACCCGGTGGGGGGGGCAGCAGATACGCAGTATTTT
abundance: -; v_gene: TRBV7-2; j_gene: TRBJ2-7; d_gene: TRBD2; CDR3aa: CASSLGVGGRTYEQYF; CDR3nt: TGTGCCAGCAGCTTAGGAGTAGGCGGGAGGACCTACGAGCAGTACTTC
abundance: -; v_gene: TRBV11-2; j_gene: TRBJ2-7; d_gene: TRBD1; CDR3aa: CASRNLRRDRNYSSYEQYF; CDR3nt: TGTGCCAGCAGGAACCTCCGCCGGGACAGAAATTATAGCTCCTACGAGCAGTACTTC
abundance: few; v_gene: TRBV7-2; j_gene: TRBJ2-3; d_gene: -; CDR3aa: CASSLTLFTDTQYF; CDR3nt: TGTGCCAGCAGCCTCACCCTATTCACAGATACGCAGTATTTT
abundance: few; v_gene: TRBV11-2; j_gene: TRBJ1-6; d_gene: -; CDR3aa: CASSGRPYSPLHF; CDR3nt: TGTGCCAGCAGCGGTAGACCGTATTCACCCCTCCACTTT
abundance: -; v_gene: TRBV11-2; j_gene: TRBJ1-2; d_gene: -; CDR3aa: CASSLDPVGGYTF; CDR3nt: TGTGCCAGCAGTTTAGACCCGGTTGGTGGCTACACCTTC